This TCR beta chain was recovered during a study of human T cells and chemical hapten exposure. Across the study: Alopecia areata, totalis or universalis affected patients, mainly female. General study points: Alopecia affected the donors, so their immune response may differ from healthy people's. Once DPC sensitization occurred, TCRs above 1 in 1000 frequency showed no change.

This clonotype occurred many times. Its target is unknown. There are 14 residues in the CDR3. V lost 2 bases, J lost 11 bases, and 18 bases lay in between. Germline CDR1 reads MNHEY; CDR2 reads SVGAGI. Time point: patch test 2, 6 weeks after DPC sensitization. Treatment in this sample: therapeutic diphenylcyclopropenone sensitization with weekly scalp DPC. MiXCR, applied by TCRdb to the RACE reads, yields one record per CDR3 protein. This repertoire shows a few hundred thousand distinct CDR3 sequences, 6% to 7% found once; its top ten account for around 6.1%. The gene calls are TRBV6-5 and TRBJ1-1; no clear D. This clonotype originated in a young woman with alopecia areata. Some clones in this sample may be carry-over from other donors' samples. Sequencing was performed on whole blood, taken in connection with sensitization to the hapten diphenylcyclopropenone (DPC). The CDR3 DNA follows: TGTGCCAGCAGTTACACCCAACCGGGCCCGGGGGCTTTCTTT. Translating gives CASSYTQPGPGAFF.